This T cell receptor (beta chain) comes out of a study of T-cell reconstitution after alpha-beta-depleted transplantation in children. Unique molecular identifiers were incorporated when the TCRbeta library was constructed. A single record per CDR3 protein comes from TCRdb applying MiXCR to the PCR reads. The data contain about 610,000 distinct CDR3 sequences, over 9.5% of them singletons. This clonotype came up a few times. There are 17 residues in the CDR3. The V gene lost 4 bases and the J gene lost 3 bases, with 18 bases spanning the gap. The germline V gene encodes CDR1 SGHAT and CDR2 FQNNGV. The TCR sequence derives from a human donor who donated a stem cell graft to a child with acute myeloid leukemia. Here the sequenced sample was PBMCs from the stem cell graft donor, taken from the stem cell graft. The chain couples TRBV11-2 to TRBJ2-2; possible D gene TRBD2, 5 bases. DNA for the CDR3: TGTGCCAGCAGCTCCTTTTTGGGCCGAGGGTACACCGGGGAGCTGTTTTTT. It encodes CASSSFLGRGYTGELFF.